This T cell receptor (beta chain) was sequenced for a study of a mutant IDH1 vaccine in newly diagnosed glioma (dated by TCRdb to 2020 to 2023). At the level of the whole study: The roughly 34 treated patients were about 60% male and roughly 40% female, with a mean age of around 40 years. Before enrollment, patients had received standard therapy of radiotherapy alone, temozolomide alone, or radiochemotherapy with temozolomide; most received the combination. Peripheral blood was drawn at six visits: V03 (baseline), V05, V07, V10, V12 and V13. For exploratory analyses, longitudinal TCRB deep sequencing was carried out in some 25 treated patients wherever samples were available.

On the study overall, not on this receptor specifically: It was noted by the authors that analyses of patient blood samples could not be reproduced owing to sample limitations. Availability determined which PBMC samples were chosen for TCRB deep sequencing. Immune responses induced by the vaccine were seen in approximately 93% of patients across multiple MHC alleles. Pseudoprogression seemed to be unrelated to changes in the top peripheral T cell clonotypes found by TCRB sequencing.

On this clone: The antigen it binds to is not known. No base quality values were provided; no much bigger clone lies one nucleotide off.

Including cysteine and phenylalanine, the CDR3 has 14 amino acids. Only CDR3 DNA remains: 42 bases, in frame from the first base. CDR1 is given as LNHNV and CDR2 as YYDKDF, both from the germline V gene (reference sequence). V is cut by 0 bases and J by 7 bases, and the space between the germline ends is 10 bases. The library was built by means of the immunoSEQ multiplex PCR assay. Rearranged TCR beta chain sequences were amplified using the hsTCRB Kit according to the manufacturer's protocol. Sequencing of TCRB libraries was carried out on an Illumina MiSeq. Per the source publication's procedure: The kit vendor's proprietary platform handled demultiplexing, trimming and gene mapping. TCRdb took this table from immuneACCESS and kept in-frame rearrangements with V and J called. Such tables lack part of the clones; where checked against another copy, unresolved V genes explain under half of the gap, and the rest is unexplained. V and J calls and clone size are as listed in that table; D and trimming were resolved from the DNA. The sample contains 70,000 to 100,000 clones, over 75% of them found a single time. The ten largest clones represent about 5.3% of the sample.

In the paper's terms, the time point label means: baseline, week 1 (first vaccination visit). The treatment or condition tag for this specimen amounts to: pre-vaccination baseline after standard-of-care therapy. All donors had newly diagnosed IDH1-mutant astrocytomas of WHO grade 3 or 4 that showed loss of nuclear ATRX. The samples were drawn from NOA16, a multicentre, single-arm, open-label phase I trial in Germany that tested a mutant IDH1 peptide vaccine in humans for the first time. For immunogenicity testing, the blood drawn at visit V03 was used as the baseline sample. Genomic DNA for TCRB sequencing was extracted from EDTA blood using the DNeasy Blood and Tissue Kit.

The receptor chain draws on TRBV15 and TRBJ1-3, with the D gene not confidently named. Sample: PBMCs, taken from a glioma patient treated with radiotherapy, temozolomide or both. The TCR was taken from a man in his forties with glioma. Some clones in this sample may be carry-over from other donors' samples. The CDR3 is CATSRDQLRNTIYF. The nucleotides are TGTGCCACCAGCAGAGATCAGTTGCGGAACACCATATATTTT.